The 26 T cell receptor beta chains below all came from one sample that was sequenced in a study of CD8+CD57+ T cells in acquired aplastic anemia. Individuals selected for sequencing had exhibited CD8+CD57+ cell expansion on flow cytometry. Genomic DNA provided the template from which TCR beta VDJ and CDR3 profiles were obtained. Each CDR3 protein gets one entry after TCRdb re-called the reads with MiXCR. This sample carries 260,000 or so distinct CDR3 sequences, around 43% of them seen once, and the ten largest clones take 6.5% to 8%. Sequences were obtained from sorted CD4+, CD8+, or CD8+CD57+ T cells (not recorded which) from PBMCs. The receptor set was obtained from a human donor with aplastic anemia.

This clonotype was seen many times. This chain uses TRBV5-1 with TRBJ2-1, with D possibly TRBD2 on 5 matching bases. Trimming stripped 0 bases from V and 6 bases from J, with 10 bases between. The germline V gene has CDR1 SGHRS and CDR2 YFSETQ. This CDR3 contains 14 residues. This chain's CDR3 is CASSLGGRFNEQFF. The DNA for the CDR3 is TGCGCCAGCAGCTTGGGAGGGCGATTCAATGAGCAGTTCTTC.

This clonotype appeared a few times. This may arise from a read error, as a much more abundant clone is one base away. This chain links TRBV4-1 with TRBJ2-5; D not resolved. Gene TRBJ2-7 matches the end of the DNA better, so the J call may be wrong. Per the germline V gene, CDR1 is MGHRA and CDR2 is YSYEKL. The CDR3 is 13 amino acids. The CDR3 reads CASSQAVSYEQYF. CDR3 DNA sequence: TGCGCCAGCAGCCAAGCCGTTTCCTACGAGCAGTACTTC.

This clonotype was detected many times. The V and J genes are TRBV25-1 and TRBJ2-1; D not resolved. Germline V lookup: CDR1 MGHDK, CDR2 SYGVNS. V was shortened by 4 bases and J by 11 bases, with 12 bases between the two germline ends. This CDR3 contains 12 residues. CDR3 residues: CASSAQFFQQFF. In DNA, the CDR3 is TGTGCCAGCAGTGCCCAGTTTTTCCAGCAGTTCTTC.

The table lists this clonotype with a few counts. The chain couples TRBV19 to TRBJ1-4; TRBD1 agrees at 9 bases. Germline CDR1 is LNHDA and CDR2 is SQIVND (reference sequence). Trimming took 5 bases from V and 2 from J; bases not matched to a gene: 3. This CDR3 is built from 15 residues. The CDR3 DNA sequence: TGTGCCAGTAGTTGGACAGGGGAGACTAATGAAAAACTGTTTTTT. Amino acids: CASSWTGETNEKLFF.

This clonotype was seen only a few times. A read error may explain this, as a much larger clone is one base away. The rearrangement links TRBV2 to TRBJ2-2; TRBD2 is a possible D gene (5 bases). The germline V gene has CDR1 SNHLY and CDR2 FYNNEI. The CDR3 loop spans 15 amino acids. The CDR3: CASSEMVSRSGELLF. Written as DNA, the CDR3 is TGTGCCAGCAGTGAGATGGTTTCTAGGTCCGGGGAGCTGCTTTTT.

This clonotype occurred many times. For the CDR3, the DNA is TGTGCCAGCAGCCGTTTGGGGGGGGTCGGAGACATTCAGTACTTC. It specifies CASSRLGGVGDIQYF. The chain uses TRBV7-8 and TRBJ2-4; 7 bases fit TRBD2. Germline CDR1 is SGHVS and CDR2 is FQNEAQ. The CDR3 runs to 15 residues. Trimming cost V 5 bases and J 8 bases; bases outside gene matches: 12.

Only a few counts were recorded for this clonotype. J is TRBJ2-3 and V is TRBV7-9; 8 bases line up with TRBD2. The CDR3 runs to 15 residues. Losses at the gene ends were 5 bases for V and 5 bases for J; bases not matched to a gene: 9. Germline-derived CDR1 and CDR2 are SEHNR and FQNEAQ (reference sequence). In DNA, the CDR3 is TGTGCCAGCAGCCGCCGCGGGACTAGTATAGATACGCAGTATTTT. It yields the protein CASSRRGTSIDTQYF.

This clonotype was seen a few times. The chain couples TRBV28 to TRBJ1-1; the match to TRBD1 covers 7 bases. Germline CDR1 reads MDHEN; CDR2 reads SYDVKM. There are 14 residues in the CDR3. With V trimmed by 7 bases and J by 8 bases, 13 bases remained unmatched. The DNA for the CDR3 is TGTGCCAGCACCACCCTTTTAGAGGGGGCCGAAGCTTTCTTT. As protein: CASTTLLEGAEAFF.

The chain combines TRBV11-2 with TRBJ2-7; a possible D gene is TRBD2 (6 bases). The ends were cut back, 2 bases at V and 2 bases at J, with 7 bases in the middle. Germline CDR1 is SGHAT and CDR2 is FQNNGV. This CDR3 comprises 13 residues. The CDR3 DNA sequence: TGTGCCAGCAGCTTAATAGCGGCCTACGAGCAGTACTTC. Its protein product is CASSLIAAYEQYF.

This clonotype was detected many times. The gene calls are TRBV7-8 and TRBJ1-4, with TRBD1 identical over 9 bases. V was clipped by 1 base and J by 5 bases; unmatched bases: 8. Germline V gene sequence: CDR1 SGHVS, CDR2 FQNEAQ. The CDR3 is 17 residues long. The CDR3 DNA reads TGTGCCAGCAGCTTAGAAAACAGGGGGCGGACCAATGAAAAACTGTTTTTT. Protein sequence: CASSLENRGRTNEKLFF.

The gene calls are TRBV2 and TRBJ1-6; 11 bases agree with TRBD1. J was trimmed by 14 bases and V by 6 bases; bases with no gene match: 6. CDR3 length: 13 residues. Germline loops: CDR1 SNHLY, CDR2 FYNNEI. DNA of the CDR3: TGTGCCAGCAGGGGACAGGGGGAAAACACCCTCCACTTT. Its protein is CASRGQGENTLHF.

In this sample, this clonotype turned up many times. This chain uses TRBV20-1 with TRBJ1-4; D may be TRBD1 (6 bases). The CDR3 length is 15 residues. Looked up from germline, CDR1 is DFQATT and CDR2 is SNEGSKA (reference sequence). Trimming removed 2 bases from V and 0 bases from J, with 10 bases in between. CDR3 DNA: TGCAGTGCTAGATCGGGGGGCGCAACTAATGAAAAACTGTTTTTT. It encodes CSARSGGATNEKLFF.

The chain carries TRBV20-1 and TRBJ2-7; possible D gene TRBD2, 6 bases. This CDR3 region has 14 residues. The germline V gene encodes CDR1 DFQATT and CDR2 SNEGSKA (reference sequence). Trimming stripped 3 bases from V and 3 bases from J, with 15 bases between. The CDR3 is CSASEPAGLYEQYF. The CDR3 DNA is TGCAGTGCTAGCGAACCAGCGGGTCTCTACGAGCAGTACTTC.

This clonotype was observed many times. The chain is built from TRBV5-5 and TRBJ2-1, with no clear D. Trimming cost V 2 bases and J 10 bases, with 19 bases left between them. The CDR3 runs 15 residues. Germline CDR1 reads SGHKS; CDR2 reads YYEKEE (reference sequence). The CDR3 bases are TGTGCCAGCAGCTTAAGGCTAGACCAGATTGGGGAGCAGTTCTTC. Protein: CASSLRLDQIGEQFF.

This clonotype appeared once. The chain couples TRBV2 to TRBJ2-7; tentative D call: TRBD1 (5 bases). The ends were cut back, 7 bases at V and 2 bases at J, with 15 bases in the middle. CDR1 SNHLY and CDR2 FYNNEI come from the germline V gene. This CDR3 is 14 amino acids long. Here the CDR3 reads CASKEDIHTYEQYF. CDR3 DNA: TGTGCCAGCAAAGAGGACATCCATACCTACGAGCAGTACTTC.

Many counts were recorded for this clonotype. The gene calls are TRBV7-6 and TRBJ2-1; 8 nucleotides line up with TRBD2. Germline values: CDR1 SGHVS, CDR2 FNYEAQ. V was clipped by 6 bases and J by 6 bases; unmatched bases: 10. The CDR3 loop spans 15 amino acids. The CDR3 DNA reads TGTGCCAGCAGTAAGAGACGGGAGGGTGGCAATGAGCAGTTCTTC. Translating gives CASSKRREGGNEQFF.

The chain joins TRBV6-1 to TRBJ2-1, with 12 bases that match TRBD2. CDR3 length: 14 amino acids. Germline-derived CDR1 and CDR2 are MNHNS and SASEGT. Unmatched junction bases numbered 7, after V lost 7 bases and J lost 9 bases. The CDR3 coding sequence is TGTGCCAGCACCCCTAGCGGGAGGGCTCCTGAGCAGTTCTTC. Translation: CASTPSGRAPEQFF.

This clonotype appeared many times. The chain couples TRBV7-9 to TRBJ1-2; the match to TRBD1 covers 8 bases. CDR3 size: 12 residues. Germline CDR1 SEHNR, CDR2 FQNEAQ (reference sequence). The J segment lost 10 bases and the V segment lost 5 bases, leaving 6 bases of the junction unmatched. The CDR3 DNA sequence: TGTGCCAGCAGCGCGACAGGGGATGACTACACCTTC. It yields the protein CASSATGDDYTF.

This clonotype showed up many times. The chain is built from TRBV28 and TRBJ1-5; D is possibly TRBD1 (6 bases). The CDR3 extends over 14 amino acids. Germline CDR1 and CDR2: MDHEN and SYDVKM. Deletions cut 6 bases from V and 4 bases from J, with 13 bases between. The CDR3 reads CASSAGQLNQPQHF. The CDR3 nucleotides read TGTGCCAGCAGCGCTGGACAGCTAAATCAGCCCCAGCATTTT. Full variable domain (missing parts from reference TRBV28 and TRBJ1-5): DVKVTQSSRYLVKRTGEKVFLECVQDMDHENMFWYRQDPGLGLRLIYFSYDVKMKEKGDIPEGYSVSREKKERFSLILESASTNQTSMYLCASSAGQLNQPQHFGDGTRLSIL.

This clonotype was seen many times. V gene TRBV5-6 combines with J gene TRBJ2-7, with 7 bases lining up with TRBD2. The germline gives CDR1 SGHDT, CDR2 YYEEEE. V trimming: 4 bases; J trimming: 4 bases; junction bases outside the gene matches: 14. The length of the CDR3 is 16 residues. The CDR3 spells CASSRLGGAGGYEQYF. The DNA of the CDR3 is TGTGCCAGCAGCCGCTTGGGAGGGGCTGGGGGATACGAGCAGTACTTC.

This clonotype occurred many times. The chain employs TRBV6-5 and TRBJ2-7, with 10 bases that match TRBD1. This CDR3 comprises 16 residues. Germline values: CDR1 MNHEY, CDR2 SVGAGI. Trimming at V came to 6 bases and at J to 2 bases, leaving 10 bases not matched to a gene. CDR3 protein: CASSAVVDRGPYEQYF. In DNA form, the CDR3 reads TGTGCCAGCAGCGCCGTAGTTGACAGGGGGCCCTACGAGCAGTACTTC.

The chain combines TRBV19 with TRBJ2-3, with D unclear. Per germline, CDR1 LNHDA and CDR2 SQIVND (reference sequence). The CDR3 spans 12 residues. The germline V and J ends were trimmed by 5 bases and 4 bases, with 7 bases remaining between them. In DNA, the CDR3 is TGTGCCAGTAGTCTTAGACCAGATACGCAGTATTTT. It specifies CASSLRPDTQYF. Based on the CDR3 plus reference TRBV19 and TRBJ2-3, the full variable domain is DGGITQSPKYLFRKEGQNVTLSCEQNLNHDAMYWYRQDPGQGLRLIYYSQIVNDFQKGDIAEGYSVSREKKESFPLTVTSAQKNPTAFYLCASSLRPDTQYFGPGTRLTVL.

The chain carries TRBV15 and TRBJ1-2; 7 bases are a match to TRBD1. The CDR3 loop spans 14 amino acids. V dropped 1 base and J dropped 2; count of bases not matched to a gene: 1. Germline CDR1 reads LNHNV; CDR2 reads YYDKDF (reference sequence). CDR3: CATSRGGQNYGYTF. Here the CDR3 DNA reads TGTGCCACCAGCAGAGGGGGACAGAACTATGGCTACACCTTC.

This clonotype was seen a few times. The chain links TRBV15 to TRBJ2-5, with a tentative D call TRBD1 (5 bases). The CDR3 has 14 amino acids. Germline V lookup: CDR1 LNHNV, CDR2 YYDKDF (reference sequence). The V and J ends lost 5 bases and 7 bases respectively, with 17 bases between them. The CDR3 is CATSLRSYQGTQYF. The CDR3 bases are TGTGCCACCAGCTTAAGGAGTTACCAGGGGACCCAGTACTTC.

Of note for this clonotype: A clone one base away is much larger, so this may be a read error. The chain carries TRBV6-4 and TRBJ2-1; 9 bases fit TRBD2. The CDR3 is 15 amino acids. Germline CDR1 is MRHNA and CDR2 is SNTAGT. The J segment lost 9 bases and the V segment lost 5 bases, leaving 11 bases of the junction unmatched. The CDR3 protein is CASSISGGSGSEQFF. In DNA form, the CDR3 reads TGTGCCAGCAGTATCAGCGGGGGGTCGGGAAGTGAGCAGTTCTTC.

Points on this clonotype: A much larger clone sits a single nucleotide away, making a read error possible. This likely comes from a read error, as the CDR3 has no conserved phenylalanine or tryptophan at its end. CDR3 amino acids: CASSYSTGVVGELFS. The CDR3 bases are TGTGCCAGCAGTTACTCGACAGGGGTGGTCGGGGAGCTGTTTTCT. The chain combines TRBV6-5 with TRBJ2-2; 8 positions agree with TRBD1. Germline V gene sequence: CDR1 MNHEY, CDR2 SVGAGI. V shed 0 bases and J 7 bases; nucleotides not matched to a gene: 4. The CDR3 is 15 residues long.